The 5 T cell receptor beta chains listed next were all sequenced from one sample in a study of PD-L1 blockade in urothelial cancer. Time point: peripheral blood 6 weeks after treatment start. Repertoires were generated with immunoSEQ multiplex PCR, while TCRdb's copy carries only in-frame clones and drops some. The sample lists roughly 100,000 clones, less than 90% seen once, with approximately 8% in the top ten. Source: PBMCs, taken around atezolizumab (anti-PD-L1) treatment. Receptors were obtained from a man between 65 and 79 years old with urothelial cancer.

The chain uses TRBV2 and TRBJ1-1; D call uncertain. Trimming took off 4 bases at V and 1 base at J, with 10 bases between the two ends. The CDR3 sequence is 14 residues long. In germline, CDR1 is SNHLY, CDR2 FYNNEI. Here the CDR3 reads CASSVAPANTEAFF. The CDR3 DNA reads TGTGCCAGCAGTGTTGCGCCTGCGAACACTGAAGCTTTCTTT.

The genes are TRBV7-6 and TRBJ2-7; 9 nucleotides line up with TRBD2. Germline V gene sequence: CDR1 SGHVS, CDR2 FNYEAQ. V was clipped by 1 base and J by 4 bases; unmatched bases: 8. The CDR3 length is 16 residues. The chain's CDR3 is CASSLGAAGGFYEQYF. The CDR3 coding sequence is TGTGCCAGCAGCTTAGGGGCGGCGGGGGGGTTTTACGAGCAGTACTTC.

V usage is TRBV6-1 and J usage is TRBJ1-4; D gene unclear. This CDR3 contains 14 residues. CDR1 MNHNS and CDR2 SASEGT come from the germline V gene. The V gene lost 4 bases and the J gene lost 8 bases, with 14 bases spanning the gap. CDR3 coding DNA: TGTGCCAGCAGTGTTAGGGAGAGGGAGGAAAAACTGTTTTTT. Encoded protein: CASSVREREEKLFF.

V and J are TRBV6-4 and TRBJ1-2; 7 nucleotides line up with TRBD1. The CDR3 is 15 amino acids. After removal of 5 bases from V and 5 bases from J, the junction contained 11 bases not matched to a gene. In germline, CDR1 is MRHNA, CDR2 SNTAGT. For the CDR3, the DNA is TGTGCCAGCAGTCCGACAGGGTCCGCGGCGTATGGCTACACCTTC. It encodes CASSPTGSAAYGYTF.

This chain uses TRBV19 with TRBJ2-5; TRBD2 matches 7 bases. This CDR3 is 14 amino acids long. The germline gives CDR1 LNHDA, CDR2 SQIVND (reference sequence). The trim removed 5 bases at V and 4 bases at J, leaving 7 bases unmatched. The chain's CDR3 is CASSRGRGVETQYF. CDR3 DNA sequence: TGTGCCAGTAGTCGCGGACGGGGGGTAGAGACCCAGTACTTC.